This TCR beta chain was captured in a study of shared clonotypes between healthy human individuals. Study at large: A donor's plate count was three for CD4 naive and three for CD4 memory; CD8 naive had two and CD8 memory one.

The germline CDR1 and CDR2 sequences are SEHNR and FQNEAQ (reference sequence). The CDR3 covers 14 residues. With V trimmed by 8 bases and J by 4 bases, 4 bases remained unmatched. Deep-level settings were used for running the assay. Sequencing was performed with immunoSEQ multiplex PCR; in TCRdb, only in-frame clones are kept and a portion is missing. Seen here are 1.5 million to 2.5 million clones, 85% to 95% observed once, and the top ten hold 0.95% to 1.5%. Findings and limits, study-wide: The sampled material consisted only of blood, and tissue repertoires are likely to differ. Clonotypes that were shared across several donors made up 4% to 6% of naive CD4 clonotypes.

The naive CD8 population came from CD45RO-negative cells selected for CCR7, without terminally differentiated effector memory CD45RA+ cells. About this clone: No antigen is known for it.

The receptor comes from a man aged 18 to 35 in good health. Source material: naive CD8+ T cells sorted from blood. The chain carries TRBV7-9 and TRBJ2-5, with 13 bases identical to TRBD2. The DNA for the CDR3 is TGTGCCAGCGTACTAGCGGGGGGGCGAGAGACCCAGTACTTC. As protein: CASVLAGGRETQYF.